These 29 T cell receptor beta chains share one sample of origin, sequenced in a study of post-analysis software for immune sequencing data. Findings and caveats of the study: Four or five TRBV segments were significantly more frequent in patients than in controls. TRBV5-6, TRBV5-1 and TRBV20-1 were among these segments.

Unique molecular identifiers featured in each of the TCR beta cDNA libraries. Each CDR3 protein is one row after TCRdb ran MiXCR on the PCR reads. The table shows hundreds of thousands of distinct CDR3 sequences, with roughly 27% occurring only once. What these receptors recognize is not known. Input material: blood. The source is a girl between 5 and 17 years old with multiple sclerosis.

The chain joins TRBV7-2 to TRBJ2-1; 8 bases line up with TRBD2. The J segment lost 9 bases and the V segment lost 5 bases, leaving 12 bases of the junction unmatched. From germline, CDR1 is SGHTA and CDR2 FQGNSA. The CDR3 has 15 residues. The CDR3 reads CASSPQAGAITEQFF. The CDR3 DNA follows: TGTGCCAGCAGCCCCCAAGCGGGGGCCATCACTGAGCAGTTCTTC.

CDR3 nucleotides: TGTGCCAGCACCAACACAGGGTATAATTCACCCCTCCACTTT. The encoded protein is CASTNTGYNSPLHF. This chain connects TRBV3-1 to TRBJ1-6; D possibly corresponds to TRBD1 (6 bases). This CDR3 comprises 14 residues. V was clipped by 7 bases and J by 4 bases, with 11 bases between them. Germline V CDR1 and CDR2: LGHDT, YNNKEL (reference sequence).

This clonotype came up a few times. This chain joins TRBV29-1 and TRBJ2-6, with D hard to call. The CDR3 extends over 15 amino acids. Trimming stripped 4 bases from V and 4 bases from J, with 14 bases between. Germline V gene lookup returns CDR1 SQVTM and CDR2 ANQGSEA. The CDR3 loop reads CSVVGPGSGANVLTF. The CDR3 nucleotides are TGCAGCGTTGTAGGTCCAGGCTCAGGGGCCAACGTCCTGACTTTC.

V gene TRBV6-5 combines with J gene TRBJ1-1, with TRBD1 matching 7 bases. The CDR3 runs 13 residues. J was trimmed by 4 bases and V by 10 bases; bases with no gene match: 9. Germline lookup yields CDR1 MNHEY and CDR2 SVGAGI. The CDR3 DNA sequence: TGTGCCACCCGACAGGGTCAGAGCACTGAAGCTTTCTTT. Protein sequence: CATRQGQSTEAFF.

This clonotype was seen a handful of times. The chain joins TRBV29-1 to TRBJ2-5; no definite D call. With 4 bases removed from V and 3 bases from J, the gap between germline ends came to 18 bases. The CDR3 consists of 15 residues. Germline CDR1 SQVTM, CDR2 ANQGSEA. The DNA of the CDR3 is TGCAGCGTTGGTGGAGCCCTTGTCTCTGAAGAGACCCAGTACTTC. This sequence encodes CSVGGALVSEETQYF.

This clonotype showed up many times. This chain connects TRBV5-6 to TRBJ2-1; TRBD1 might be the D (5 bases). CDR3 size: 15 residues. V was clipped by 4 bases and J by 8 bases, with 19 bases between them. Germline V gene sequence: CDR1 SGHDT, CDR2 YYEEEE. CDR3 bases: TGTGCCAGCAGCCCGAGGCGGCGTCAGGGCGATGAGCAGTTCTTC. Translated: CASSPRRRQGDEQFF.

This clonotype was seen ten or more times. V usage is TRBV20-1 and J usage is TRBJ2-7; 10 positions agree with TRBD2. V shed 1 base, J shed 4 bases, and the junction held 7 bases outside the gene matches. Germline assignment: CDR1 DFQATT and CDR2 SNEGSKA (reference sequence). There are 15 residues in the CDR3. The CDR3 is CSARVALAGVYEQYF. For the CDR3, the DNA is TGCAGTGCTAGAGTTGCCCTAGCGGGAGTGTACGAGCAGTACTTC.

The CDR3 region has the DNA TGTGCCAGCAGTTGGACAGTGATCGGCACCGGGGAGCTGTTTTTT. This encodes CASSWTVIGTGELFF. The chain couples TRBV28 to TRBJ2-2; a weak D match, TRBD1 (6 bases). V lost 4 bases, J lost 4 bases, and 13 bases lay in between. The CDR3 is 15 residues long. Germline CDR1 is MDHEN and CDR2 is SYDVKM.

V and J are TRBV10-3 and TRBJ1-1; 9 nucleotides line up with TRBD1. CDR3 length equals 13 residues. J lost 10 bases, V lost 7 bases, and 10 bases had no gene match. Germline V gene data show CDR1 as ENHRY and CDR2 as SYGVKD. The CDR3: CAITRRDRDVAFF. The CDR3 DNA sequence: TGTGCCATCACCCGCCGGGACAGGGATGTAGCTTTCTTT.

There are a few counts of this clonotype. This chain links TRBV20-1 with TRBJ1-1; TRBD1 might be the D (5 bases). The CDR3 is made up of 15 amino acids. Trimming stripped 0 bases from V and 2 bases from J, with 13 bases between. Germline CDR1 reads DFQATT; CDR2 reads SNEGSKA (reference sequence). The CDR3 region is CSARDQGAHNTEAFF. Written as DNA, the CDR3 is TGCAGTGCTAGAGATCAGGGCGCCCATAACACTGAAGCTTTCTTT.

In this sample, this clonotype turned up many times. The genes are TRBV4-2 and TRBJ2-5; D unresolved. Looked up from germline, CDR1 is LGHNA and CDR2 is YNFKEQ. This CDR3 has 13 residues. Trimming took off 4 bases at V and 5 bases at J, with 11 bases between the two ends. CDR3 nucleotides: TGTGCCAGCAGCCTTGACCCCGGGGAGACCCAGTACTTC. This encodes CASSLDPGETQYF.

This clonotype has a count of ten or more. The chain has TRBV7-2 and TRBJ2-7; D not resolved. The CDR3 is made up of 14 amino acids. V lost 1 base and J lost 3, with 10 bases in between. Germline V gene sequence: CDR1 SGHTA, CDR2 FQGNSA. CDR3 protein: CASSLVRFGYEQYF. CDR3 DNA: TGTGCCAGCAGCTTAGTCAGATTTGGCTACGAGCAGTACTTC.

CDR3 residues: CASSHGEGSYSNQPQHF. The DNA of the CDR3 is TGTGCCAGCAGCCATGGTGAGGGGTCCTATAGCAATCAGCCCCAGCATTTT. V and J are TRBV4-2 and TRBJ1-5, with TRBD1 as a possible D gene (5 bases). The V gene's germline CDR1 is LGHNA and CDR2 YNFKEQ. V lost 3 bases, J lost 0 bases, and 15 bases lay in between. The CDR3 is 17 amino acids.

This clonotype was recorded a few times. The CDR3, as DNA: TGTGCCAGCAGCTTGGCTAGGTACGAGACCCAGTACTTC. It encodes CASSLARYETQYF. The chain has TRBV12-3 or TRBV12-4 and TRBJ2-5, with no clear D. V lost 6 bases to trimming and J lost 5 bases, with 13 bases between them. CDR3 length equals 13 residues.

The CDR3 here is CASSYYSGSYEQYF. DNA of the CDR3: TGTGCCAGCAGTTACTATAGCGGCTCCTACGAGCAGTACTTC. V usage is TRBV6-5 and J usage is TRBJ2-7, with a possible D match to TRBD2 (6 bases). Per the germline V gene, CDR1 is MNHEY and CDR2 is SVGAGI. V gave up 1 base and J gave up 0 bases, with 7 bases separating them. This CDR3 has 14 amino acids.

V usage is TRBV20-1 and J usage is TRBJ2-7; 7 bases fit TRBD2. There are 13 residues in the CDR3. Germline CDR1 is DFQATT and CDR2 is SNEGSKA (reference sequence). With V trimmed by 2 bases and J by 2 bases, 3 bases remained unmatched. The CDR3 reads CSARWGLPYEQYF. DNA for the CDR3: TGCAGTGCTAGATGGGGACTACCCTACGAGCAGTACTTC.

The chain combines TRBV6-5 with TRBJ2-4; 9 nucleotides align to TRBD1. V shed 0 bases and J 3 bases; nucleotides not matched to a gene: 9. CDR1 is MNHEY, CDR2 SVGAGI, per germline. The CDR3 extends over 18 amino acids. Here the CDR3 DNA reads TGTGCCAGCAGTTACTCCCCACCGGGACAGGGCAGCAAAAACATTCAGTACTTC. Its translation: CASSYSPPGQGSKNIQYF.

The rearrangement links TRBV29-1 to TRBJ1-2; D unresolved. There are 14 residues in the CDR3. Germline assignment: CDR1 SQVTM and CDR2 ANQGSEA. Trimming left V 2 bases short and J 7 bases short, with 17 bases between. CDR3 region: CSVEILMVLSGYTF. CDR3 nucleotides: TGCAGCGTTGAAATACTCATGGTTCTCAGTGGCTACACCTTC.

This clonotype was seen a single time. The chain has TRBV27 and TRBJ2-1, with TRBD2 matching 11 bases. The germline gives CDR1 MNHEY, CDR2 SMNVEV (reference sequence). The CDR3 length is 15 residues. V lost 8 bases to trimming and J lost 4 bases; unmatched junction nucleotides: 7. Written as DNA, the CDR3 is TGTGCCAGCCAGCAGGGGACTAGCGGTTACAATGAGCAGTTCTTC. Protein: CASQQGTSGYNEQFF.

The table lists this clonotype with a few counts. The CDR3 DNA reads TGTGCCACCAGTGATTACACAGATACGCAGTATTTT. Residues: CATSDYTDTQYF. The chain has TRBV24-1 and TRBJ2-3; D is ambiguous. The CDR3 has 12 residues. Deletions cut 2 bases from V and 2 bases from J, with 1 base between. From germline, CDR1 is KGHDR and CDR2 SFDVKD.

Comment on this clonotype: At one end the junction does not follow the germline gene, possibly because of a read error. The chain employs TRBV5-6 and TRBJ1-2; D gene ambiguous. This CDR3 is built from 15 residues. Germline V gene data show CDR1 as SGHDT and CDR2 as YYEEEE. Here the CDR3 reads CASSLGAHTNYVYTF. In nucleotides, the CDR3 is TGTGCCAGCAGCTTGGGGGCACACACTAACTATGTCTACACCTTC.

V is TRBV28 and J is TRBJ2-5, with D unresolved. There are 18 residues in the CDR3. V was cut by 4 bases and J by 0 bases, with 21 bases left in between. Germline CDR1 and CDR2: MDHEN and SYDVKM. CDR3 residues: CASSYPLVEAENQETQYF. For the CDR3, the DNA is TGTGCCAGCAGTTACCCTCTCGTTGAGGCAGAAAACCAAGAGACCCAGTACTTC.

The chain links TRBV20-1 to TRBJ2-2; 9 nucleotides agree with TRBD2. Per germline, CDR1 DFQATT and CDR2 SNEGSKA (reference sequence). The CDR3 totals 15 residues. The V gene end was trimmed by 4 bases and the J gene end by 0 bases; junction bases not matched to a gene: 3. CDR3 coding DNA: TGCAGTGCTATTCAGCGGGAGGCGAACACCGGGGAGCTGTTTTTT. The encoded protein is CSAIQREANTGELFF.

Comment on this clonotype: One end of the junction is discordant with germline, which a read error may explain. This chain connects TRBV11-2 to TRBJ2-7; D is uncertain. Germline V CDR1 and CDR2: SGHAT, FQNNGV. This CDR3 is built from 12 residues. CDR3 DNA sequence: TGTACCAGCAGCTTAGGCGTCTACAAGCAGTACTTC. Its protein is CTSSLGVYKQYF. Complete variable domain (other parts from reference TRBV11-2 and TRBJ2-7): EAGVAQSPRYKIIEKRQSVAFWCNPISGHATLYWYQQILGQGPKLLIQFQNNGVVDDSQLPKDRFSAERLKGVDSTLKIQPAKLEDSAVYLCTSSLGVYKQYFGPGTRLTVT.

This chain uses TRBV20-1 with TRBJ2-7; D call uncertain. The V gene's germline CDR1 is DFQATT and CDR2 SNEGSKA (reference sequence). Trimming left V 5 bases short and J 1 base short, with 12 bases between. The CDR3 has 13 amino acids. The CDR3 coding sequence is TGCAGTGCTGGGTCCAGAGTATCCTACGAGCAGTACTTC. It encodes CSAGSRVSYEQYF.

The gene calls are TRBV20-1 and TRBJ1-1, with 7 nucleotides matching TRBD1. With V trimmed by 6 bases and J by 4 bases, 8 bases remained unmatched. The V gene's germline CDR1 is DFQATT and CDR2 SNEGSKA (reference sequence). This CDR3 contains 13 residues. CDR3 loop: CSADDRVRTEAFF. CDR3 coding DNA: TGCAGTGCGGACGACAGGGTTCGCACTGAAGCTTTCTTT.

V is TRBV28 and J is TRBJ2-3; 14 bases map to TRBD2. This CDR3 is 16 amino acids long. J lost 4 bases, V lost 6 bases, and 6 bases had no gene match. Germline lookup yields CDR1 MDHEN and CDR2 SYDVKM. The CDR3 region has the DNA TGTGCCAGCAGGCGGACTAGCGGGAGGTCAGCAGATACGCAGTATTTT. Translation: CASRRTSGRSADTQYF.

The chain combines TRBV20-1 with TRBJ2-7, with a possible D match to TRBD1 (5 bases). Germline CDR1 is DFQATT and CDR2 is SNEGSKA (reference sequence). With 4 bases removed from V and 5 bases from J, the gap between germline ends came to 9 bases. The CDR3 extends over 11 amino acids. CDR3 nucleotide sequence: TGCAGTGCTATAAGGGGCGACGAGCAGTACTTC. Its protein is CSAIRGDEQYF.

The chain employs TRBV19 and TRBJ2-5, with a weak D call TRBD2 (6 bases). Trimming shortened V by 4 bases and J by 5 bases, and 20 bases separated the two germline ends. This CDR3 spans 16 amino acids. The germline CDR1 and CDR2 sequences are LNHDA and SQIVND (reference sequence). The CDR3 reads CASSKAGGWGRETQYF. DNA for the CDR3: TGTGCCAGTAGTAAAGCCGGGGGATGGGGAAGGGAGACCCAGTACTTC.